This T cell receptor (beta chain) was found in a study of CD8+CD57+ T cells in acquired aplastic anemia (dated by TCRdb to between 2018 and 2020). In terms of the full investigation: On average, sorted CD4+ and CD8+ cells yielded around 3.5 ug of extracted DNA, with a range of roughly 0.17 to 30 ug. Healthy donor samples averaged roughly 9.9 million reads for CD4+ and fewer than 12 million for CD8+ cells.

The germline V gene encodes CDR1 SGHRS and CDR2 YFSETQ. V is cut back by 4 bases and J by 4 bases, with 4 bases in the junction unmatched. Including cysteine and phenylalanine, the CDR3 has 13 amino acids. This entry keeps only the CDR3 DNA: 39 bases, framed from base 1. Concerning this clonotype itself: The antigen it binds to is not known. The sample holds no much larger clone one base away, and base qualities are not on file.

TCR beta VDJ combination and CDR3 sequence profiling used genomic DNA as the template. An Illumina HiSeq 2000 was the platform used for TCR repertoire sequencing. In the paper's pipeline: Repertoires were assessed using TRBV/TRBJ rearrangement plots, CDR3 size and DJ length profiles, and Simpson's diversity index. The most abundant DNA sequence in the deep sequencing data was defined as the immunodominant clone. CDR3 amino acid sequences were screened for sharing across subjects and compared with published repertoires and the VDJdb database. TCRdb took the public reads, trimmed them with fastp at Q25, ran MiXCR for clone calling and kept in-frame beta chains. Entries that share a CDR3 protein sequence are merged under the most common genes and DNA. The V and J calls follow TCRdb's processing rather than the paper's. The sample table lists some 190,000 distinct CDR3 sequences, 46% of them with a count of one. In total, the top ten clones hold 2.9% of the sample.

The research as a whole found: Patients and healthy controls showed no significant difference in CD8+ Simpson's diversity (P=0.060). Although 25 to 30 CD8+ CDR3 sequences were shared by patients and controls, these sequences appeared highly expressed in patients and within the immunodominant clones of patients.

TCR repertoires of sorted CD4+ and CD8+ blood T cells from severe aplastic anemia patients and healthy subjects were deep-sequenced in the study. Ficoll-Paque density gradient centrifugation was used to isolate peripheral blood mononuclear cells. Before DNA extraction, CD4+ and CD8+ T cells were sorted with FACS or magnetic beads. Recombination joined TRBV5-1 with TRBJ1-2, and 7 junctional nucleotides match TRBD1. This clonotype was obtained from a human donor in good health. Sequenced input: sorted CD4+, CD8+, or CD8+CD57+ T cells (not recorded which) from PBMCs. The CDR3 reads as follows: CASSRTGSYGYTF. In nucleotide form, the sequence is TGCGCCAGCAGCCGGACAGGAAGCTATGGCTACACCTTC. Extended through the reference TRBV5-1 and TRBJ1-2 proteins, this CDR3 yields the full variable domain: KAGVTQTPRYLIKTRGQQVTLSCSPISGHRSVSWYQQTPGQGLQFLFEYFSETQRNKGNFPGRFSGRQFSNSRSEMNVSTLELGDSALYLCASSRTGSYGYTFGSGTRLTVV.